A single sample gave rise to the 20 T cell receptor beta chains below, sequenced in a study of control samples from healthy donors and cancer patients. TCRdb keeps only in-frame clones here, not all; method: immunoSEQ multiplex PCR. The data hold about 140,000 clones, with approximately 94% observed a single time. The sample comprised blood. The receptors originated from a man aged 35 to 55 in good health.

The chain links TRBV7-2 to TRBJ1-4; D is possibly TRBD1 (5 bases). The CDR3 loop spans 16 amino acids. Germline values: CDR1 SGHTA, CDR2 FQGNSA. V lost 2 bases, J lost 6 bases, and 16 bases lay in between. CDR3 nucleotide sequence: TGTGCCAGCAGCTTAATAAAGGGGCTAAGGGATGAAAAACTGTTTTTT. Residues: CASSLIKGLRDEKLFF.

This clone has a single count. The chain is built from TRBV18 and TRBJ2-2, with D maybe TRBD1 (6 bases). The CDR3 is 13 residues long. V was shortened by 6 bases and J by 5 bases, with 10 bases between the two germline ends. Germline CDR1 KGHSH, CDR2 LQKENI. Here the CDR3 DNA reads TGTGCCAGCTCGTGGACAGAAACCGGGGAGCTGTTTTTT. It codes for CASSWTETGELFF. Variable domain in full (rest from reference TRBV18 and TRBJ2-2): NAGVMQNPRHLVRRRGQEARLRCSPMKGHSHVYWYRQLPEEGLKFMVYLQKENIIDESGMPKERFSAEFPKEGPSILRIQQVVRGDSAAYFCASSWTETGELFFGEGSRLTVL.

The gene calls are TRBV9 and TRBJ2-3, with 10 positions matching TRBD1. The germline CDR1 and CDR2 sequences are SGDLS and YYNGEE. The CDR3 is 15 residues long. The V gene end was trimmed by 4 bases and the J gene end by 6 bases; junction bases not matched to a gene: 8. The CDR3 bases are TGTGCCAGCAGCAGATCCGGGACAGGGGTGGATACGCAGTATTTT. Its translation: CASSRSGTGVDTQYF.

The chain has TRBV6-6 and TRBJ2-1; 10 bases fit TRBD2. The V gene end was trimmed by 6 bases and the J gene end by 10 bases; junction bases not matched to a gene: 0. This CDR3 has 11 amino acids. Per germline, CDR1 MNHNY and CDR2 SVGAGI (reference sequence). The CDR3 sequence: CASRGLAEQFF. DNA for the CDR3: TGTGCCAGCAGGGGACTAGCGGAGCAGTTCTTC.

This sequence joins TRBV7-2 and TRBJ2-3, with D tentatively TRBD1 or TRBD2 (5 bases each). Trimming removed 4 bases from V and 4 bases from J, with 12 bases in between. This CDR3 has 14 residues. Germline loops: CDR1 SGHTA, CDR2 FQGNSA. CDR3: CASSWDLGADTQYF. DNA of the CDR3: TGTGCCAGCAGCTGGGACCTTGGGGCAGATACGCAGTATTTT.

This chain joins TRBV12-3 or TRBV12-4 and TRBJ2-7, with 7 bases lining up with TRBD2. The CDR3 runs to 13 residues. Trimming cost V 6 bases and J 5 bases; bases outside gene matches: 7. CDR3 nucleotide sequence: TGTGCCAGCAGAAAGCGGGAACGGAACGAGCAGTACTTC. Its translation is CASRKRERNEQYF.

The chain carries TRBV15 and TRBJ2-7, with D possibly TRBD2 on 6 matching bases. In germline, CDR1 is LNHNV, CDR2 YYDKDF (reference sequence). Deletions cut 0 bases from V and 3 bases from J, with 15 bases between. The CDR3 extends over 16 amino acids. CDR3 coding DNA: TGTGCCACCAGCAGAGATGGGTTAGGAGGGCTCTACGAGCAGTACTTC. As protein: CATSRDGLGGLYEQYF. Looking up the rest from reference TRBV15 and TRBJ2-7 gives the full variable domain: DAMVIQNPRYQVTQFGKPVTLSCSQTLNHNVMYWYQQKSSQAPKLLFHYYDKDFNNEADTPDNFQSRRPNTSFCFLDIRSPGLGDTAMYLCATSRDGLGGLYEQYFGPGTRLTVT.

CDR3 sequence: CASSPPVGWGQGEKLFF. The CDR3 DNA reads as TGTGCCAGCAGCCCTCCCGTTGGCTGGGGGCAGGGTGAAAAACTGTTTTTT. This chain uses TRBV7-2 with TRBJ1-4, with D maybe TRBD1 (6 bases). In germline, CDR1 is SGHTA, CDR2 FQGNSA. Trimming cost V 5 bases and J 7 bases, with 23 bases left between them. The CDR3 consists of 17 residues.

The chain joins TRBV6-1 to TRBJ2-3; D is unresolved. Germline V gene data show CDR1 as MNHNS and CDR2 as SASEGT. The CDR3 is 13 amino acids. The V and J ends lost 1 base and 5 bases respectively, with 7 bases between them. CDR3 residues: CASSEGAKDTQYF. The CDR3 bases are TGTGCCAGCAGTGAAGGGGCGAAAGATACGCAGTATTTT.

V usage is TRBV7-9 and J usage is TRBJ2-7; 8 nucleotides agree with TRBD1. Germline CDR1 and CDR2: SEHNR and FQNEAQ (reference sequence). The CDR3 is 12 residues long. V was clipped by 5 bases and J by 3 bases; unmatched bases: 0. CDR3 DNA sequence: TGTGCCAGCAGCGGACAGGGCTACGAGCAGTACTTC. This codes for CASSGQGYEQYF.

The table lists this clone with a count of one. This chain links TRBV5-6 with TRBJ2-5, with TRBD1 matching over 8 bases. The trim removed 4 bases at V and 4 bases at J, leaving 3 bases unmatched. CDR1 and CDR2 (germline): SGHDT, YYEEEE. This CDR3 is 13 amino acids long. CDR3 nucleotides: TGTGCCAGCAGCCGACAGGGGCGAGAGACCCAGTACTTC. Translating it yields CASSRQGRETQYF.

The chain uses TRBV4-3 and TRBJ2-7, with 10 positions matching TRBD2. CDR3 size: 13 residues. J lost 11 bases, V lost 1 base, and 5 bases had no gene match. CDR1 is LGHNA, CDR2 YSLEER, per germline. Here the CDR3 DNA reads TGCGCCAGCAGCCAAGGAGCGGGGGGGCAAGAGTACTTC. This translates into CASSQGAGGQEYF.

This rearrangement joins TRBV9 to TRBJ1-1, with a tentative D call TRBD1 (5 bases). Germline V gives CDR1 SGDLS, CDR2 YYNGEE. The CDR3 runs 14 residues. Trimming left V 3 bases short and J 4 bases short, with 13 bases between. CDR3 residues: CASSAQGVGTEAFF. The CDR3 region has the DNA TGTGCCAGCAGCGCCCAGGGTGTAGGCACTGAAGCTTTCTTT. Full variable domain (rest looked up from reference TRBV9 and TRBJ1-1): DSGVTQTPKHLITATGQRVTLRCSPRSGDLSVYWYQQSLDQGLQFLIQYYNGEERAKGNILERFSAQQFPDLHSELNLSSLELGDSALYFCASSAQGVGTEAFFGQGTRLTVV.

The rearrangement links TRBV9 to TRBJ2-5, with TRBD2 identical over 13 bases. Looked up from germline, CDR1 is SGDLS and CDR2 is YYNGEE. CDR3 length: 16 amino acids. V trimming: 0 bases; J trimming: 2 bases; junction bases outside the gene matches: 1. The CDR3 nucleotides read TGTGCCAGCAGCGTAGAACTAGCGGGGGGGCAAGAGACCCAGTACTTC. Translating gives CASSVELAGGQETQYF.

V and J are TRBV5-3 and TRBJ1-1, with a tentative D call TRBD1 (5 bases). TRBV5-3 carries the ORF label, with uncertain function. The CDR3 extends over 16 amino acids. Deletions cut 0 bases from V and 1 base from J, with 13 bases between. CDR3 sequence (DNA): TGTGCCAGAAGCTTGGAGGGGCAGGTCCCGAACACTGAAGCTTTCTTT. It codes for CARSLEGQVPNTEAFF.

Only a few counts were recorded for this clone. The gene calls are TRBV7-9 and TRBJ2-1; no firm D call. The CDR3 contains 14 residues. The germline V and J ends were trimmed by 3 bases and 5 bases, with 11 bases remaining between them. Germline-derived CDR1 and CDR2 are SEHNR and FQNEAQ (reference sequence). The CDR3 reads CASSFTERNNEQFF. The CDR3 region has the DNA TGTGCCAGCAGCTTTACTGAAAGGAACAATGAGCAGTTCTTC.

The V and J genes are TRBV5-1 and TRBJ1-1; D might be TRBD1 (6 bases). V was cut by 4 bases and J by 4 bases, with 11 bases left in between. Germline CDR1 SGHRS, CDR2 YFSETQ. The CDR3 has 13 amino acids. CDR3 amino acids: CASSPRGSTEAFF. In DNA form, the CDR3 reads TGCGCCAGCAGCCCGAGGGGGAGCACTGAAGCTTTCTTT.

This clone came up once. The J gene is TRBJ2-6, the V gene TRBV13, with D perhaps being TRBD1 or TRBD2 (5 bases each). Germline values: CDR1 PRHDT, CDR2 FYEKMQ (reference sequence). The CDR3 spans 15 residues. The ends were cut back, 3 bases at V and 0 bases at J, with 6 bases in the middle. The CDR3 DNA sequence: TGTGCCAGCAGCTTGGGACCCTCTGGGGCCAACGTCCTGACTTTC. Its translation: CASSLGPSGANVLTF.

This chain uses TRBV7-9 with TRBJ1-1; no clear D. The V and J ends lost 0 bases and 8 bases respectively, with 10 bases between them. This CDR3 comprises 13 residues. Germline assignment: CDR1 SEHNR and CDR2 FQNEAQ (reference sequence). CDR3 in DNA: TGTGCCAGCAGCTTAGCGAATAGAGGGGAAGCTTTCTTT. Protein product: CASSLANRGEAFF.

The chain is built from TRBV18 and TRBJ2-5; D ambiguous. This CDR3 has 14 residues. Germline CDR1 reads KGHSH; CDR2 reads LQKENI. The V gene lost 0 bases and the J gene lost 7 bases, with 12 bases spanning the gap. CDR3 coding DNA: TGTGCCAGCTCACCACCGGAGAGCCCTAGGACCCAGTACTTC. Amino acids: CASSPPESPRTQYF.